The TCR beta chain described here comes from a study of T cells in narcolepsy. Clones were read by immunoSEQ multiplex PCR, and TCRdb kept only the in-frame ones, dropping some. The table records tens of thousands of clones, more than 75% of them present only once. General observations from the study: Healthy controls reportedly lacked the autoreactive clonotypes serially found in patients' blood.

This CDR3 has 14 residues. Germline V CDR1 and CDR2: MNHGY, SAAAGT. The V end lost 7 bases, the J end lost 6 bases, and 18 bases lay between the germline ends. Note on this clone: What it recognizes is unknown.

What was sequenced was memory (CD45RA-) CD4+ T cells from blood. The TCR sequence derives from a human donor in good health. The chain joins TRBV6-8 to TRBJ1-1; a weak D match, TRBD1 (5 bases). The CDR3 protein is CASTHRDEEPEAFF. The CDR3 DNA is TGTGCCAGCACTCACCGGGACGAAGAACCTGAAGCTTTCTTT.